The entry below gives a single T cell receptor beta chain sequence along with its context. Its antigen is currently unknown. The method was immunoSEQ multiplex PCR; TCRdb's version includes in-frame clones alone and lacks a portion of them. This table holds under 250,000 clones, about 83% found once. The data derive from a study of cytomegalovirus exposure and HLA in healthy donors. Findings and limits, study-wide: One later analysis, an examination of the 100 to 150 validation repertoires, found that first-cohort TCR clusters tended to co-occur in them.

Trimming cost V 2 bases and J 8 bases; bases outside gene matches: 6. This CDR3 is built from 14 residues. Looked up from germline, CDR1 is SGHVS and CDR2 is FQNEAQ. Sequenced input: PBMCs. This receptor was taken from a man aged 18 to 30 in good health and CMV-seronegative. The chain is built from TRBV7-8 and TRBJ2-1; 7 bases agree with TRBD2. CDR3 nucleotide sequence: TGTGCCAGCAGCTTACAGGGTCGGGGGGATGAGCAGTTCTTC. It encodes CASSLQGRGDEQFF.